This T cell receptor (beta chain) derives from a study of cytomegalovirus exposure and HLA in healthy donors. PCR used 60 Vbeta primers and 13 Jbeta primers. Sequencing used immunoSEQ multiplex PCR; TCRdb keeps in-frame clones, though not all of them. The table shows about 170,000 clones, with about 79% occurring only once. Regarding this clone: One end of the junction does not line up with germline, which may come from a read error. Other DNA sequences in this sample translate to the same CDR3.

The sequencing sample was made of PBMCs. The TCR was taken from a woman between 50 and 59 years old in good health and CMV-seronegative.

In DNA form, the CDR3 reads TGTGCCAGCAGTTACTTTCGGACAGGGAGAACTGAGGCTTTCTTT. Translation: CASSYFRTGRTEAFF. The chain joins TRBV6-5 to TRBJ1-1; TRBD1 matches at 8 bases. Germline CDR1 MNHEY, CDR2 SVGAGI. The CDR3 has 15 residues.